The 27 T cell receptor beta chains below were found in one sample sequenced in a study of neurological immune-mediated disorders. TCRdb redid the calling of the 5' RACE reads with MiXCR, one entry per CDR3 protein. The profile shows 39,000 or so distinct CDR3 sequences, over 2% of them singletons. The sequenced material came from PBMCs. These receptor sequences come from a young man with multiple sclerosis.

Many counts were recorded for this clonotype. Written as DNA, the CDR3 is TGTGCCAGCAGCCTCACCGCGACCCCCACAGGGGGAAATGGCTACACCTTC. Translating gives CASSLTATPTGGNGYTF. The chain recombines TRBV7-8 with TRBJ1-2; 8 bases map to TRBD1. V lost 5 bases, J lost 6 bases, and 17 bases stayed unmatched. The V gene's germline CDR1 is SGHVS and CDR2 FQNEAQ. CDR3 length: 17 residues. Drawing the rest from reference TRBV7-8 and TRBJ1-2, the complete variable domain is GAGVSQSPRYKVAKRGQDVALRCDPISGHVSLFWYQQALGQGPEFLTYFQNEAQLDKSGLPSDRFFAERPEGSVSTLKIQRTQQEDSAVYLCASSLTATPTGGNGYTFGSGTRLTVV.

At least ten counts were recorded for this clonotype. The gene calls are TRBV6-2 or TRBV6-3 and TRBJ2-4; tentative D call: TRBD1 (5 bases). The CDR3 contains 14 residues. CDR1 and CDR2 from the germline V gene are MNHEY and SVGEGT. V was pared by 6 bases and J by 7 bases, with 16 bases between. This CDR3 reads CASSPTGQGNIQYF. In DNA form, the CDR3 reads TGTGCCAGCAGCCCTACCGGGCAGGGTAACATTCAGTACTTC.

This clonotype appeared many times. A much larger clone sits a single nucleotide away, making a read error possible. This chain uses TRBV5-5 with TRBJ2-7; D is perhaps TRBD2 (5 bases). The CDR3 runs 13 residues. Germline V gene data show CDR1 as SGHKS and CDR2 as YYEKEE (reference sequence). Trimming removed 3 bases from V and 6 bases from J, with 13 bases in between. The CDR3 is CASSYNGLSEQYF. The CDR3 DNA is TGTGCCAGCAGCTACAACGGACTCAGCGAGCAGTACTTC.

This clonotype occurred a few times. This sequence may be a read error, since a much larger clone differs from it by one base. The chain carries TRBV5-1 and TRBJ1-1; D call uncertain. Germline lookup yields CDR1 SGHRS and CDR2 YFSETQ. The CDR3 runs to 12 residues. CDR3: CDSSLTSGEAFF. CDR3 nucleotides: TGCGACAGCAGCTTAACGAGCGGAGAAGCTTTCTTT.

This clonotype was counted at least ten times. The chain combines TRBV20-1 with TRBJ2-3; D is unresolved. Trimming took 0 bases from V and 5 from J, leaving 18 bases between them. In germline, CDR1 is DFQATT, CDR2 SNEGSKA (reference sequence). The CDR3 spans 16 residues. The DNA of the CDR3 is TGCAGTGCTAGAGAATCGTACTTGCTAGGGATAGATACGCAGTATTTT. Residues: CSARESYLLGIDTQYF.

A few counts support this clonotype. The chain carries TRBV6-2 or TRBV6-3 and TRBJ2-5, with 11 bases matching TRBD2. Germline CDR1 reads MNHEY; CDR2 reads SVGEGT. The V gene end was trimmed by 5 bases and the J gene end by 5 bases; junction bases not matched to a gene: 10. There are 16 residues in the CDR3. CDR3 DNA sequence: TGTGCCAGCAGTCTCACTAGCGGGAGTCTGGGGGAGACCCAGTACTTC. It is translated as CASSLTSGSLGETQYF.

This clonotype appeared many times. This chain links TRBV4-2 with TRBJ1-2; TRBD1 matches 10 bases. Germline V CDR1 and CDR2: LGHNA, YNFKEQ. After removal of 5 bases from V and 7 bases from J, the junction contained 7 bases not matched to a gene. The CDR3 spans 14 residues. CDR3 protein: CASSRDRGLGGYTF. The DNA for the CDR3 is TGTGCCAGCAGCAGAGACAGGGGGCTCGGTGGCTACACCTTC.

This clonotype was seen ten or more times. A read error is possible here, since a much larger clone lies one base away. CDR3 sequence (DNA): TGTGCCAGCAGTTCAAACAGGGATTCTCAGCCCCAGAATTTT. This encodes CASSSNRDSQPQNF. The gene calls are TRBV6-2 or TRBV6-3 and TRBJ1-5, with D possibly TRBD1 on 6 matching bases. Germline V gene lookup returns CDR1 MNHEY and CDR2 SVGEGT. CDR3 size: 14 residues.

This clonotype was counted at least ten times. The chain combines TRBV5-1 with TRBJ2-5, with a possible D match to TRBD2 (6 bases). The CDR3 runs to 17 residues. Trimming stripped 0 bases from V and 5 bases from J, with 20 bases between. CDR1 and CDR2 from the germline V gene are SGHRS and YFSETQ. CDR3 sequence: CASSLDGAGPAGETQYF. The CDR3 DNA follows: TGCGCCAGCAGCTTGGATGGCGCGGGGCCCGCCGGGGAGACCCAGTACTTC.

The sample holds many counts of this clonotype. V is TRBV6-6 and J is TRBJ2-2; D possibly corresponds to TRBD2 (6 bases). Trimming removed 0 bases from V and 6 bases from J, with 8 bases in between. Germline CDR1 MNHNY, CDR2 SVGAGI (reference sequence). This CDR3 is 14 amino acids long. This CDR3 is CASSYSTGAGELFF. The CDR3 DNA follows: TGTGCCAGCAGTTACTCGACGGGGGCCGGGGAGCTGTTTTTT.

This clonotype was seen ten or more times. The chain's CDR3 is CASSRQGATEAFF. The DNA of the CDR3 is TGCGCCAGCAGCCGCCAGGGGGCCACTGAAGCTTTCTTT. V gene TRBV5-1 combines with J gene TRBJ1-1, with TRBD1 matching 8 bases. V was clipped by 4 bases and J by 4 bases; unmatched bases: 3. Germline V CDR1 and CDR2: SGHRS, YFSETQ. The CDR3 is made up of 13 amino acids. Supplemented by reference TRBV5-1 and TRBJ1-1, the full variable domain reads KAGVTQTPRYLIKTRGQQVTLSCSPISGHRSVSWYQQTPGQGLQFLFEYFSETQRNKGNFPGRFSGRQFSNSRSEMNVSTLELGDSALYLCASSRQGATEAFFGQGTRLTVV.

This clonotype has ten or more counts. This rearrangement joins TRBV7-9 to TRBJ2-2; a weak D match, TRBD2 (6 bases). The CDR3 runs to 18 residues. Germline CDR1 reads SEHNR; CDR2 reads FQNEAQ (reference sequence). V was shortened by 5 bases and J by 3 bases, with 22 bases between the two germline ends. CDR3 DNA: TGTGCCAGCAGCCCCACCCGGAGGGCCCTCACGTACACCGGGGAGCTGTTTTTT. As protein: CASSPTRRALTYTGELFF.

The sample holds many counts of this clonotype. The CDR3 bases are TGTGCCAGCAGCCCTGGGACTTCCCAAGAGACCCAGTACTTC. This gives the protein CASSPGTSQETQYF. The V call is TRBV12-3 or TRBV12-4, the J call TRBJ2-5, with D possibly TRBD2 on 6 matching bases. The V gene lost 6 bases and the J gene lost 1 base, with 12 bases spanning the gap. The CDR3 is 14 residues long.

This clonotype was found many times. The chain couples TRBV6-5 to TRBJ2-4, with 9 nucleotides matching TRBD2. CDR1 is MNHEY, CDR2 SVGAGI, per germline. Losses at the gene ends were 5 bases for V and 4 bases for J; bases not matched to a gene: 9. The CDR3 has 16 residues. The CDR3 sequence is CASSTPTSGPKNIQYF. The CDR3 DNA reads as TGTGCCAGCAGTACCCCTACTAGCGGGCCAAAAAACATTCAGTACTTC.

Worth noting for this clonotype: Sequence at one end of the junction differs from germline and may be a read error. The chain couples TRBV6-5 to TRBJ1-2; D unresolved. The CDR3 extends over 14 amino acids. Germline V gives CDR1 MNHEY, CDR2 SVGAGI. The CDR3 reads CASSQMGRAYGNTF. The CDR3 DNA follows: TGTGCCAGCAGTCAAATGGGCAGAGCCTATGGCAACACCTTC.

This clonotype has a handful of counts. The genes are TRBV27 and TRBJ2-2; 9 bases align to TRBD1. CDR1 and CDR2 (germline): MNHEY, SMNVEV (reference sequence). The V and J ends lost 8 bases and 2 bases, in that order; junction bases with no gene match: 15. The length of the CDR3 is 18 residues. In nucleotides, the CDR3 is TGTGCCAGCCTCCCGGGACAGGGCTTTATGACAAACACCGGGGAGCTGTTTTTT. This translates into CASLPGQGFMTNTGELFF.

This clonotype occurred many times. The chain joins TRBV12-3 or TRBV12-4 to TRBJ2-2; D not certain. The CDR3 is 14 residues long. V shed 7 bases and J shed 6 bases, with 15 bases lying between them. In nucleotides, the CDR3 is TGTGCCAGCACGACGGCTTCCCAAGCCGGGGAGCTGTTTTTT. Translation: CASTTASQAGELFF.

This clonotype came up many times. The gene calls are TRBV18 and TRBJ2-1; no clear D. This CDR3 region has 16 residues. Germline V gene sequence: CDR1 KGHSH, CDR2 LQKENI. V gave up 0 bases and J gave up 4 bases, with 13 bases separating them. The CDR3 loop is CASSPPGKGLYNEQFF. The CDR3 DNA follows: TGTGCCAGCTCACCACCGGGAAAGGGATTATACAATGAGCAGTTCTTC. The full variable domain, rest sourced from reference TRBV18 and TRBJ2-1, is NAGVMQNPRHLVRRRGQEARLRCSPMKGHSHVYWYRQLPEEGLKFMVYLQKENIIDESGMPKERFSAEFPKEGPSILRIQQVVRGDSAAYFCASSPPGKGLYNEQFFGPGTRLTVL.

This clonotype was recorded at least ten times. V is TRBV7-2 and J is TRBJ2-3; perhaps TRBD2 as D (5 bases). The CDR3 has 14 residues. The germline V gene encodes CDR1 SGHTA and CDR2 FQGNSA. Trimming pared 2 bases from V and 4 bases from J, leaving 10 bases between. CDR3 sequence: CASSLRTGPDTQYF. CDR3 DNA: TGTGCCAGCAGCTTAAGGACTGGGCCAGATACGCAGTATTTT.

This clonotype was recorded at least ten times. This chain links TRBV10-3 with TRBJ1-3; 7 nucleotides match TRBD1. The CDR3 sequence is 13 residues long. Trimming cost V 10 bases and J 2 bases; bases outside gene matches: 5. From germline, CDR1 is ENHRY and CDR2 SYGVKD. CDR3 protein: CATSTGAGNTIYF. CDR3 sequence (DNA): TGTGCCACAAGCACAGGGGCTGGAAACACCATATATTTT.

This clonotype showed up many times. This sequence joins TRBV5-1 and TRBJ1-1, with TRBD1 matching over 7 bases. Germline assignment: CDR1 SGHRS and CDR2 YFSETQ. CDR3 length: 12 amino acids. The ends lost 3 bases at V and 11 bases at J; junction bases unmatched: 7. The CDR3: CASSSTGPGAFF. DNA of the CDR3: TGCGCCAGCAGCTCGACAGGGCCAGGGGCTTTCTTT.

By frequency in the sample, this clonotype is large. The rearrangement links TRBV3-1 to TRBJ1-3; the D is unclear. The ends were cut back, 0 bases at V and 0 bases at J, with 6 bases in the middle. This CDR3 is built from 15 residues. Germline V lookup: CDR1 LGHDT, CDR2 YNNKEL (reference sequence). Written as DNA, the CDR3 is TGTGCCAGCAGCCAAGATTGGAGCTCTGGAAACACCATATATTTT. This encodes CASSQDWSSGNTIYF.

This clonotype has at least ten counts. The CDR3 reads CSARVGTSSYEQYF. The DNA of the CDR3 is TGCAGTGCTAGGGTCGGGACTAGCTCCTACGAGCAGTACTTC. This chain uses TRBV20-1 with TRBJ2-7, with 8 positions matching TRBD2. V lost 3 bases to trimming and J lost 0 bases; unmatched junction nucleotides: 4. The CDR3 covers 14 residues. The germline gives CDR1 DFQATT, CDR2 SNEGSKA (reference sequence).

This clonotype has a count of ten or more. The chain is built from TRBV6-6 and TRBJ1-5; weak D call: TRBD1 (5 bases). V lost 7 bases and J 4 bases, leaving 17 bases between the germline ends. Germline CDR1 and CDR2: MNHNY and SVGAGI (reference sequence). This CDR3 has 15 residues. This CDR3 reads CASTEGTPWNQPQHF. DNA for the CDR3: TGTGCCAGCACCGAGGGGACTCCGTGGAATCAGCCCCAGCATTTT.

This chain links TRBV20-1 with TRBJ2-5, with a tentative D call TRBD1 (5 bases). The CDR3 is made up of 12 amino acids. Germline-derived CDR1 and CDR2 are DFQATT and SNEGSKA (reference sequence). V lost 3 bases and J 5 bases, leaving 10 bases between the germline ends. CDR3 in DNA: TGCAGTGCTAGTGTGGGGCAGGAGACCCAGTACTTC. It is translated as CSASVGQETQYF.

This clonotype was detected many times. The J gene is TRBJ1-6, the V gene TRBV20-1; D call uncertain. Trimming took 3 bases from V and 6 from J, leaving 9 bases between them. The germline V gene has CDR1 DFQATT and CDR2 SNEGSKA (reference sequence). CDR3 length: 13 residues. Here the CDR3 reads CSARVKANSPLHF. In nucleotides, the CDR3 is TGCAGTGCTAGGGTTAAAGCTAATTCACCCCTCCACTTT.

This clonotype was recorded at least ten times. V gene TRBV7-7 combines with J gene TRBJ2-1; weak D call: TRBD1 (5 bases). V was shortened by 2 bases and J by 8 bases, with 10 bases between the two germline ends. Germline values: CDR1 SSHAT, CDR2 FNYEAQ (reference sequence). CDR3 length: 13 residues. The CDR3 DNA reads TGTGCCAGCAGCTTACACCCCAGGGATGAGCAGTTCTTC. Protein sequence: CASSLHPRDEQFF.